This TCR beta chain was found in a study of blood T cell repertoires in COVID-19. For the study at large: Italy, Spain and the United States were the sources of the convalescent and acute COVID-19 samples.

Unmatched junction bases numbered 0, after V lost 1 base and J lost 1 base. The CDR3 extends over 14 amino acids. CDR1 and CDR2 from the germline V gene are SGHTA and FQGNSA. Study processing details: Using reference gene primer amplification, nucleated cell counts were estimated. This table comes from immunoSEQ multiplex PCR, and its TCRdb copy is limited to in-frame clones, with some not included. That table gives V, J and clone size, and the DNA gave D and trimming. The data show fewer than 400,000 clones, with 80% to 95% seen just once and around 20% held by the top ten. The table lists this clone with a few counts. Other nucleotide sequences in the sample specify the same CDR3.

The receptor was derived from a woman in her 30s who had recovered from COVID-19. The rearrangement uses TRBV7-2 and TRBJ1-2, with TRBD1 matching 7 bases. The sample was PBMCs or T cells enriched from blood (not recorded which). CDR3 in amino acids: CASSLDRGNYGYTF. The CDR3 DNA sequence: TGTGCCAGCAGCTTAGACAGGGGTAACTATGGCTACACCTTC.